This T cell receptor beta chain was recorded in a study of T cell responses to AZD1222 COVID-19 vaccine. The overall study: Second-dose groups at about 4 or about 12 weeks were pooled.

Trimming took 5 bases from V and 6 from J; bases not matched to a gene: 10. Per the germline V gene, CDR1 is LNHNV and CDR2 is YYDKDF (reference sequence). The CDR3 sequence is 15 residues long. General study results and limits: Spike-wide coverage was observed for vaccine-associated CD4 TCRs, with dominant responses at 160-218 and 743-854. Increased Spike-specific TCR breadth and depth were observed after two AZD1222 doses.

About this clone: Its antigen is undetermined.

This table comes from immunoSEQ multiplex PCR, and its TCRdb copy is limited to in-frame clones, with some not included. The sample has about 150,000 clones, about 92% seen once. Material: peripheral blood, obtained on day 0 of AZD1222 vaccination. J is TRBJ2-1 and V is TRBV15; TRBD1 matches 7 bases. This TCR derives from an adult in good health. The CDR3 is CATSHRGPFGNEQFF. The CDR3 DNA reads as TGTGCCACCAGCCACAGGGGACCCTTCGGCAATGAGCAGTTCTTC.